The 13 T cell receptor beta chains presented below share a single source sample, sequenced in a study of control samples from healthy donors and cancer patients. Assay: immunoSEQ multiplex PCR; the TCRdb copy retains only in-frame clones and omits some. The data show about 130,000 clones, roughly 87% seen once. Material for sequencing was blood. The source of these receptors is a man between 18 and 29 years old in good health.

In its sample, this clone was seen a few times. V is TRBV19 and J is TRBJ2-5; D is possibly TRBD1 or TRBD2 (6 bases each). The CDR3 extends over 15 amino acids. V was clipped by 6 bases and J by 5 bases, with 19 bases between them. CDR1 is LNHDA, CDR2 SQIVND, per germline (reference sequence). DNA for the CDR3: TGTGCCAGTAGCGTGCAGTCGAAGGGGGGCGAGACCCAGTACTTC. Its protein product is CASSVQSKGGETQYF.

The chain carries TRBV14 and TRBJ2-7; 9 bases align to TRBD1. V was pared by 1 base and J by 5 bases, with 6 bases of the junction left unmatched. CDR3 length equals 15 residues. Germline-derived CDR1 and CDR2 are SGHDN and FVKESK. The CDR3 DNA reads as TGTGCCAGCAGCCAAGGAATGACAGGGGGAAACGAGCAGTACTTC. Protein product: CASSQGMTGGNEQYF.

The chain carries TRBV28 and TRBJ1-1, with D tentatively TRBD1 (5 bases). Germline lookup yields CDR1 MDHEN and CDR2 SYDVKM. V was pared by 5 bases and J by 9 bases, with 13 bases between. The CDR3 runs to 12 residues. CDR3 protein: CASSLRGIQAFF. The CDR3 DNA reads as TGTGCCAGCAGTCTCCGGGGGATCCAAGCTTTCTTT.

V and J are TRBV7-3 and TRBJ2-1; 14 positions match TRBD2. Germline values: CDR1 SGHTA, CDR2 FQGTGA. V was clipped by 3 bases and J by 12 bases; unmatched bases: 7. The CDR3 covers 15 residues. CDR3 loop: CASSFAGLAGEGQFF. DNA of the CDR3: TGTGCCAGCAGCTTTGCGGGACTAGCGGGAGAGGGGCAGTTCTTC. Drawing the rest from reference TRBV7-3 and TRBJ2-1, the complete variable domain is GAGVSQTPSNKVTEKGKYVELRCDPISGHTALYWYRQSLGQGPEFLIYFQGTGAADDSGLPNDRFFAVRPEGSVSTLKIQRTERGDSAVYLCASSFAGLAGEGQFFGPGTRLTVL.

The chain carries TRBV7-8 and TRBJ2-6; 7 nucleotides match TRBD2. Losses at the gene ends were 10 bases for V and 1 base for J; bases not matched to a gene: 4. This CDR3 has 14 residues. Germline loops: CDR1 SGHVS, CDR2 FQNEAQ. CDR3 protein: CATRRGSGANVLTF. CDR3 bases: TGTGCCACCCGGCGGGGGTCTGGGGCCAACGTCCTGACTTTC.

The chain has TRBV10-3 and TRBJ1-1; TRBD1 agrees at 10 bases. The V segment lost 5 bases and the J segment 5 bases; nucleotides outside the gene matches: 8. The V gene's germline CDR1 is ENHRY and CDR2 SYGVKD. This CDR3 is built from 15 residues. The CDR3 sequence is CAISTSGQGTTEAFF. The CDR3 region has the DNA TGTGCCATCAGTACCTCGGGACAGGGGACAACTGAAGCTTTCTTT.

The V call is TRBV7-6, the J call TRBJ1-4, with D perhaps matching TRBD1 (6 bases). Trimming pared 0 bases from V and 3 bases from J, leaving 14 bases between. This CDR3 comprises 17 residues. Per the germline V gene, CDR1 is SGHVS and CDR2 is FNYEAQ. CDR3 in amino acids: CASSLAGLGGPNEKLFF. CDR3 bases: TGTGCCAGCAGCTTAGCGGGTTTGGGGGGGCCTAATGAAAAACTGTTTTTT.

CDR3 nucleotide sequence: TGCGCCAGCAGCCCGGGGTGGACTAGCGGGAACTACAATGAGCAGTTCTTC. Its translation: CASSPGWTSGNYNEQFF. The rearrangement joins TRBV5-1 to TRBJ2-1; TRBD2 agrees at 12 bases. Trimming at V came to 4 bases and at J to 3 bases, leaving 8 bases not matched to a gene. The CDR3 is 17 residues long. The V gene's germline CDR1 is SGHRS and CDR2 YFSETQ.

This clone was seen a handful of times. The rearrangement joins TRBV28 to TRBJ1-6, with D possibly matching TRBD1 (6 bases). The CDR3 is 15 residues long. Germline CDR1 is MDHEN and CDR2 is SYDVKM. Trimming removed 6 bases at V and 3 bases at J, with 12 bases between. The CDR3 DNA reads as TGTGCCAGCAGGGGCGGACAGAACTATAATTCACCCCTCCACTTT. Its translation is CASRGGQNYNSPLHF.

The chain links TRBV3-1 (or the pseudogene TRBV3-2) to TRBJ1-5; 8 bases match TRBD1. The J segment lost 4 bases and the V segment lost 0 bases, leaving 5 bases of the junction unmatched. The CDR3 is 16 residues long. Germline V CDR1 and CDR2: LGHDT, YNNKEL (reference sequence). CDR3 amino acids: CASSQESGQGNQPQHF. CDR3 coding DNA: TGTGCCAGCAGCCAAGAATCTGGACAGGGTAATCAGCCCCAGCATTTT.

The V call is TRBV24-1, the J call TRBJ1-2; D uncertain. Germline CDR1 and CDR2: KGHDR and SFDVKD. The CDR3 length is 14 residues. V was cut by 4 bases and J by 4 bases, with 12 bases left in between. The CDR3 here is CATSEYGIGYGYTF. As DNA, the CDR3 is TGTGCCACCAGTGAGTACGGCATTGGCTATGGCTACACCTTC.

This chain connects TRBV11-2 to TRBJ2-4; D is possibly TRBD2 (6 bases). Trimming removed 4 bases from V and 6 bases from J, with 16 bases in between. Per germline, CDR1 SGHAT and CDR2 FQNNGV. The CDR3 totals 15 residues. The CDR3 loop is CASSSRLGLLNIQYF. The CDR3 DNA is TGTGCCAGCAGCTCCCGATTGGGACTCTTAAACATTCAGTACTTC.

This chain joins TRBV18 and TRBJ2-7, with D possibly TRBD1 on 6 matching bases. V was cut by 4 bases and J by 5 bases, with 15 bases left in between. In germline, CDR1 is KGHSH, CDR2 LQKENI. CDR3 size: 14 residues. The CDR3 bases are TGTGCCAGCTCACGCAACAGGGTGGGGGACGAGCAGTACTTC. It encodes CASSRNRVGDEQYF.